This note documents a single T cell receptor (beta chain) sequence. This sample was taken from a study of cytomegalovirus exposure and HLA in healthy donors. The CDR3 totals 15 residues. J lost 4 bases, V lost 6 bases, and 10 bases had no gene match. Germline V gives CDR1 MNHNS, CDR2 SASEGT. The PCR contained 60 Vbeta and 13 Jbeta primers. TCRdb keeps only in-frame clones here, not all; method: immunoSEQ multiplex PCR. The sample holds 50,000 to 60,000 clones, about 77% seen once. The chain is built from TRBV6-1 and TRBJ2-7, with 9 bases matching TRBD1. This clonotype was obtained from a woman in her forties in good health and CMV-seropositive. The sequenced sample consisted of PBMCs. CDR3 DNA sequence: TGTGCCAGCAGGAAGGGAGAGACAGGGGGATACGAGCAGTACTTC. Its translation: CASRKGETGGYEQYF.